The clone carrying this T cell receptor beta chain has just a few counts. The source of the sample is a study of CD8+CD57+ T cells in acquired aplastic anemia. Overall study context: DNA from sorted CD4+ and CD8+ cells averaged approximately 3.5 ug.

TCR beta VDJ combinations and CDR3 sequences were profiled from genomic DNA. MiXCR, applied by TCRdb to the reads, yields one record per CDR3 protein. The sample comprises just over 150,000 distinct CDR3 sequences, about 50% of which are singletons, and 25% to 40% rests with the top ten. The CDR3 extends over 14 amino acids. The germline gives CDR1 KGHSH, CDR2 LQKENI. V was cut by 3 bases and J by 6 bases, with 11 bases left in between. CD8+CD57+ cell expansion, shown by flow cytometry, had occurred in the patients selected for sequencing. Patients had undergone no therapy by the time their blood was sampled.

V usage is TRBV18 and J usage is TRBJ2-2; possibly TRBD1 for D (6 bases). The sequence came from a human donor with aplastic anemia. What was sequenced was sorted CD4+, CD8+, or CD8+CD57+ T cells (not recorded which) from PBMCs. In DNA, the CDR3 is TGTGCCAGCTCACCCCCTAACAGGGCCGGGGAGCTGTTTTTT. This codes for CASSPPNRAGELFF.